Listed below are T cell receptor beta chains from one sample, sequenced in a study of T cells in Graves' hyperthyroidism and ophthalmopathy. Via MiXCR, TCRdb re-called the multiplex PCR reads, giving one row per CDR3 protein. This sample has over 500,000 distinct CDR3 sequences, with approximately 16% found just once. The sample taken for sequencing was blood. These receptors all stem from a woman aged 25 to 39 with Graves' ophthalmopathy. The CDR3 runs from the conserved cysteine through the conserved F or W. A D gene is named only where the DNA matches it firmly. Size values are once, few and many counts, or a class for expanded clones, and some rows have none.

many,.,TRBV4-2,TRBJ2-7,CASSLSDRYEQYF,TGTGCCAGCAGCCTTAGCGACAGATACGAGCAGTACTTC
many,.,TRBV2,TRBJ1-1,CASSGGWQEAFF,TGTGCCAGCAGTGGGGGGTGGCAAGAAGCTTTCTTT
many,.,TRBV7-2,TRBJ2-7,CASSHGDSEQYF,TGTGCCAGCAGCCATGGGGATAGCGAGCAGTACTTC
few,.,TRBV12-3/TRBV12-4,TRBJ2-1,CASSPDPERYNEQFF,TGTGCCAGCAGCCCGGACCCCGAGAGGTACAATGAGCAGTTCTTC
.,.,TRBV7-2,TRBJ2-3,CASSLEADPQYF,TGTGCCAGCAGCTTAGAAGCGGATCCGCAGTATTTT
few,.,TRBV28,TRBJ2-4,CASSFGGIGKNIQYF,TGTGCCAGCAGTTTTGGGGGAATCGGCAAAAACATTCAGTACTTC
many,TRBD1,TRBV6-5,TRBJ2-3,CASSYRGDTQYF,TGTGCCAGCAGCTACAGGGGAGATACGCAGTATTTT
.,.,TRBV18,TRBJ2-5,CASSLNLGEETQYF,TGTGCCAGCTCCCTCAACTTGGGGGAAGAGACCCAGTACTTC
few,.,TRBV12-3/TRBV12-4,TRBJ2-5,CASSFDAWEETQYF,TGTGCCAGCAGTTTTGACGCTTGGGAAGAGACCCAGTACTTC
.,.,TRBV19,TRBJ2-1,CASTPRSYNEQFF,TGTGCCAGTACGCCCCGCTCCTACAATGAGCAGTTCTTC
few,TRBD2,TRBV14,TRBJ2-2,CASSQISGSGTGELFF,TGTGCCAGCAGCCAGATAAGCGGGAGTGGCACCGGGGAGCTGTTTTTT
many,.,TRBV3-1,TRBJ1-1,CASKVGENTEAFF,TGTGCCAGTAAAGTTGGGGAGAACACTGAAGCTTTCTTT
.,TRBD2,TRBV28,TRBJ2-5,CASSLWTSGAGETQYF,TGTGCCAGCAGTCTCTGGACTAGCGGAGCGGGAGAGACCCAGTACTTC
many,TRBD1,TRBV3-1,TRBJ1-1,CASSPRTGGSNTEAFF,TGTGCCAGCAGCCCTCGGACAGGGGGCTCGAACACTGAAGCTTTCTTT
few,TRBD2,TRBV27,TRBJ2-1,CASSSGTSVDNEQFF,TGTGCCAGCAGTTCCGGGACTAGCGTCGACAATGAGCAGTTCTTC
many,.,TRBV3-1,TRBJ2-2,CASSRVQGGTGELFF,TGTGCCAGCAGCCGAGTACAGGGCGGAACCGGGGAGCTGTTTTTT
many,TRBD2,TRBV20-1,TRBJ2-3,CSAKISGSTDTQYF,TGCAGTGCTAAAATTAGCGGGAGCACAGATACGCAGTATTTT
.,.,TRBV4-2,TRBJ1-5,CASSQVEYNQPQHF,TGTGCCAGCAGCCAGGTGGAGTACAATCAGCCCCAGCATTTT